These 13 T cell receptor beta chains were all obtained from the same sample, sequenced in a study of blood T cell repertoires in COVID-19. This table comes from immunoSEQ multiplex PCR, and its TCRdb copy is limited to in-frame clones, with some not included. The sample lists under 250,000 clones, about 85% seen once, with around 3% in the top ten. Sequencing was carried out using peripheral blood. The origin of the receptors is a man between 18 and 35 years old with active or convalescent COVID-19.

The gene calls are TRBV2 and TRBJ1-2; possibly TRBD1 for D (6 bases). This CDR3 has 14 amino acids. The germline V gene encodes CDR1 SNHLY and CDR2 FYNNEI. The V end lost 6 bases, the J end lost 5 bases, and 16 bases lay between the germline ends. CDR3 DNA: TGTGCCAGCAGGGCCGGGACAAACGAGTATGGCTACACCTTC. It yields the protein CASRAGTNEYGYTF.

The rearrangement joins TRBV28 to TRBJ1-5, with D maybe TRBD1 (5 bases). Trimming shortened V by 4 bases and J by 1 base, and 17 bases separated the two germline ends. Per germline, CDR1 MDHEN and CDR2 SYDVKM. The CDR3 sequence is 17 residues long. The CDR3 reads CASSSPGGSGSNQPQHF. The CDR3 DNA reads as TGTGCCAGCAGTTCCCCGGGGGGGAGTGGGAGCAATCAGCCCCAGCATTTT.

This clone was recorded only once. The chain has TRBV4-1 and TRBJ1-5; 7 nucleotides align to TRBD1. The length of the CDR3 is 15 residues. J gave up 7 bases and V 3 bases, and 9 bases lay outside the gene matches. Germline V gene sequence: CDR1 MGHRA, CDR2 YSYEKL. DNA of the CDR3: TGCGCCAGCAGCCAGGACAACAGGGGCGGACAGCCCCAGCATTTT. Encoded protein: CASSQDNRGGQPQHF.

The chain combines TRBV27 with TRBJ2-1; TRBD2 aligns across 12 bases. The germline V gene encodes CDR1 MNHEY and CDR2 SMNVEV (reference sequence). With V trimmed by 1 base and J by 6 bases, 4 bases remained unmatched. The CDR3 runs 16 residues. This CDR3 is CASSLWTSGISNEQFF. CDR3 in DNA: TGTGCCAGCAGTTTATGGACTAGCGGGATAAGCAATGAGCAGTTCTTC.

CDR3 amino acids: CASSLAGASNYGYTF. In DNA, the CDR3 is TGTGCCAGCAGCTTGGCAGGGGCTTCCAACTATGGCTACACCTTC. This chain joins TRBV5-5 and TRBJ1-2, with D possibly being TRBD1 (6 bases). Trimming took 0 bases from V and 2 from J, leaving 11 bases between them. The V gene's germline CDR1 is SGHKS and CDR2 YYEKEE (reference sequence). This CDR3 comprises 15 residues.

The CDR3 DNA sequence: TGTGCCAGCAGTTTAGGACAGACCTTGTGGTACGAGCAGTACTTC. It yields the protein CASSLGQTLWYEQYF. The chain links TRBV27 to TRBJ2-7; possibly TRBD1 for D (6 bases). The germline V gene has CDR1 MNHEY and CDR2 SMNVEV (reference sequence). The CDR3 extends over 15 amino acids. V dropped 2 bases and J dropped 4 bases, with 15 bases sitting between them.

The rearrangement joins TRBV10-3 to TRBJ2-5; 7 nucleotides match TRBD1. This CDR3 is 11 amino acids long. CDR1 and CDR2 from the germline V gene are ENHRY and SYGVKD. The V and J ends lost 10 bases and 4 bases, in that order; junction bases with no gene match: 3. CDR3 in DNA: TGTGCCACCCGACAGGGAGAGACCCAGTACTTC. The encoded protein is CATRQGETQYF.

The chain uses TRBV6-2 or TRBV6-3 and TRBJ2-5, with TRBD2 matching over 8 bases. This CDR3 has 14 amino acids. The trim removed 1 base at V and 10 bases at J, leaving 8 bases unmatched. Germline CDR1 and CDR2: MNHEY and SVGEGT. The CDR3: CASSYWYGRAGQYF. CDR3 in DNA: TGTGCCAGCAGTTACTGGTACGGGAGGGCGGGCCAGTACTTC.

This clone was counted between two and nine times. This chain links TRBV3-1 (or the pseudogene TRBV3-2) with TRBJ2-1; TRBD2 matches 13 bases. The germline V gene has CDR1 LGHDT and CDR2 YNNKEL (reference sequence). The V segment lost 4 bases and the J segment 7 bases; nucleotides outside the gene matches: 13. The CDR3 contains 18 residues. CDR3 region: CASSPHVLRLAGGNEQFF. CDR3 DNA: TGTGCCAGCAGCCCCCACGTTTTAAGACTAGCGGGAGGTAATGAGCAGTTCTTC.

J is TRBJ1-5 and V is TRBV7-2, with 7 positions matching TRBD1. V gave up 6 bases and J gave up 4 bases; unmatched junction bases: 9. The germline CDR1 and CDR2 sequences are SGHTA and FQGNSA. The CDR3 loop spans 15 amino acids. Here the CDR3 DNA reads TGTGCCAGCAGTCCAAGACAGGGCCTAAATCAGCCCCAGCATTTT. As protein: CASSPRQGLNQPQHF.

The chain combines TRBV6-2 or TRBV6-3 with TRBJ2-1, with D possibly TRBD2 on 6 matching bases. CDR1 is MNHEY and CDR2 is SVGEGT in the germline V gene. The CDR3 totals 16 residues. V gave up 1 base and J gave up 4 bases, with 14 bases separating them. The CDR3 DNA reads TGTGCCAGCAGTTACTTTGTCGGGGGTACATACAATGAGCAGTTCTTC. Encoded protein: CASSYFVGGTYNEQFF.

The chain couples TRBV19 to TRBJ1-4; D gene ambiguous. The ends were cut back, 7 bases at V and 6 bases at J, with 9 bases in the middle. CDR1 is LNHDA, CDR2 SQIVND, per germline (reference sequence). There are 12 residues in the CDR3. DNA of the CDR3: TGTGCCAGTACCGGCGGTCATGAAAAACTGTTTTTT. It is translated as CASTGGHEKLFF.

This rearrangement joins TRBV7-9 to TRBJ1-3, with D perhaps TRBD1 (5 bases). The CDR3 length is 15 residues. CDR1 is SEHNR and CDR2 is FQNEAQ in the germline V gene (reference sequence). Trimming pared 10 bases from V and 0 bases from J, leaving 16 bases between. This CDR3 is CAIGGDQNSGNTIYF. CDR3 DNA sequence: TGTGCCATCGGAGGGGATCAAAACTCTGGAAACACCATATATTTT.